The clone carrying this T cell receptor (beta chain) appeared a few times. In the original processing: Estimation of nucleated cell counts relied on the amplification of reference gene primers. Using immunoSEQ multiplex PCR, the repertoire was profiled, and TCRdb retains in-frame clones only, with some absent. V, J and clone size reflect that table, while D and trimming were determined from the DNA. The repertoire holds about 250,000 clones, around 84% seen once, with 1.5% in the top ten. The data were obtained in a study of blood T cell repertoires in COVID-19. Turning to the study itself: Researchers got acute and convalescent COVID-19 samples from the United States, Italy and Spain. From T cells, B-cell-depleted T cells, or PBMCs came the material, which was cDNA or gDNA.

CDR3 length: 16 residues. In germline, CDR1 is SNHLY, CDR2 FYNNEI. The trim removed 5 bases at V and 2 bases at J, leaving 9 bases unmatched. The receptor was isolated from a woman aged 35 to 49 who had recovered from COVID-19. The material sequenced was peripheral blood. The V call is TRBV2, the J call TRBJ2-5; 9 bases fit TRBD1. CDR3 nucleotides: TGTGCCAGCAGTTGGGTGGGGACAGGGAAGCAAGAGACCCAGTACTTC. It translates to CASSWVGTGKQETQYF.